A single sample is the source of the 28 T cell receptor beta chains below, sequenced in a study of blood T cell repertoires in COVID-19. Sequenced by immunoSEQ multiplex PCR; TCRdb stores in-frame clones only, minus some. Among 260,000 or so clones, around 80% were seen once, and the ten largest hold 4.5% to 7%. The sequenced material came from peripheral blood. These receptors were collected from a man older than 75 with acute or convalescent COVID-19.

The chain uses TRBV7-3 and TRBJ1-6; D may be TRBD1 (6 bases). The CDR3 consists of 14 residues. Germline values: CDR1 SGHTA, CDR2 FQGTGA. V gave up 4 bases and J gave up 7 bases, with 11 bases separating them. CDR3 loop: CASSSGRGNSPLHF. Written as DNA, the CDR3 is TGTGCCAGCAGCTCCGGGAGGGGGAATTCACCCCTCCACTTT.

The V call is TRBV28, the J call TRBJ1-5, with 8 bases that match TRBD1. This CDR3 is built from 15 residues. With 3 bases clipped from V and 7 bases from J, the junction kept 8 bases outside the gene matches. CDR1 and CDR2 from the germline V gene are MDHEN and SYDVKM. The CDR3 region has the DNA TGTGCCAGCAGTTTGGTGGACAGGGTATTACAGCCCCAGCATTTT. Translation: CASSLVDRVLQPQHF.

In this sample, this clone turned up a few times. The chain links TRBV2 to TRBJ2-1; TRBD2 agrees at 11 bases. V dropped 6 bases and J dropped 7; count of bases not matched to a gene: 8. This CDR3 contains 15 residues. From germline, CDR1 is SNHLY and CDR2 FYNNEI. In DNA form, the CDR3 reads TGTGCCAGCAGAATCCCCATAGCGGGAGGGAATGAGCAGTTCTTC. Translation: CASRIPIAGGNEQFF.

This clone was counted a few times. V is TRBV7-2 and J is TRBJ2-7, with 12 bases matching TRBD2. The germline V gene encodes CDR1 SGHTA and CDR2 FQGNSA. This CDR3 has 16 residues. V was clipped by 6 bases and J by 5 bases; unmatched bases: 11. The CDR3 coding sequence is TGTGCCAGCAGACCCCCCCTAGCGGGAGGGCCCCACGAGCAGTACTTC. Amino acids: CASRPPLAGGPHEQYF.

The rearrangement joins TRBV7-2 to TRBJ1-2, with 8 bases lining up with TRBD1. J lost 4 bases, V lost 5 bases, and 6 bases had no gene match. CDR3 length equals 14 residues. Germline lookup yields CDR1 SGHTA and CDR2 FQGNSA. The CDR3 DNA is TGTGCCAGCAGCGGACAGGGTCTCCTCTATGGCTACACCTTC. Amino acid sequence: CASSGQGLLYGYTF. The whole variable domain, filled in from reference TRBV7-2 and TRBJ1-2, reads GAGVSQSPSNKVTEKGKDVELRCDPISGHTALYWYRQSLGQGLEFLIYFQGNSAPDKSGLPSDRFSAERTGGSVSTLTIQRTQQEDSAVYLCASSGQGLLYGYTFGSGTRLTVV.

The J gene is TRBJ1-2, the V gene TRBV18; 7 bases are shared with TRBD1. Losses at the gene ends were 3 bases for V and 7 bases for J; bases not matched to a gene: 5. Germline V gene data show CDR1 as KGHSH and CDR2 as LQKENI. The CDR3 extends over 13 amino acids. In DNA, the CDR3 is TGTGCCAGCTCACCGCGGGACAGTTTTGGCTACACCTTC. It codes for CASSPRDSFGYTF.

This chain connects TRBV4-1 to TRBJ2-7; possibly TRBD2 for D (5 bases). Deletions cut 0 bases from V and 6 bases from J, with 15 bases between. Germline lookup yields CDR1 MGHRA and CDR2 YSYEKL. CDR3 length: 15 residues. CDR3 coding DNA: TGCGCCAGCAGCCAAGAGGGCCTAGCCCCAGCCGAGCAGTACTTC. This encodes CASSQEGLAPAEQYF.

The genes are TRBV12-3 or TRBV12-4 and TRBJ1-3; 8 bases map to TRBD1. The CDR3 has 13 residues. V lost 6 bases to trimming and J lost 6 bases; unmatched junction nucleotides: 4. The CDR3: CASRAGGENTIYF. CDR3 in DNA: TGTGCCAGCAGAGCAGGGGGCGAAAACACCATATATTTT.

The gene calls are TRBV18 and TRBJ2-7, with 11 nucleotides matching TRBD1. The CDR3 runs 15 residues. V trimming: 2 bases; J trimming: 5 bases; junction bases outside the gene matches: 5. Germline-derived CDR1 and CDR2 are KGHSH and LQKENI. The CDR3 loop reads CASSPGTGGSNEQYF. The DNA for the CDR3 is TGTGCCAGCTCACCAGGGACAGGGGGTAGTAACGAGCAGTACTTC.

The V call is TRBV5-1, the J call TRBJ2-3; 7 nucleotides align to TRBD2. CDR1 is SGHRS and CDR2 is YFSETQ in the germline V gene. Trimming cost V 7 bases and J 1 base; bases outside gene matches: 6. The CDR3 totals 14 residues. This chain's CDR3 is CASGPTSGTDTQYF. The DNA for the CDR3 is TGCGCCAGCGGCCCTACTAGCGGCACAGATACGCAGTATTTT.

The count of this clone is one. The CDR3 DNA follows: TGCGCCAGCAGCTGGGGACAGGGGGATACGCAGTATTTT. Its protein is CASSWGQGDTQYF. V gene TRBV5-1 combines with J gene TRBJ2-3, with 10 bases lining up with TRBD1. J lost 6 bases, V lost 3 bases, and 1 base had no gene match. Germline assignment: CDR1 SGHRS and CDR2 YFSETQ. This CDR3 region has 13 residues.

This clone was recorded a few times. This chain connects TRBV28 to TRBJ2-7; 10 positions agree with TRBD2. CDR3 size: 14 residues. The germline V gene has CDR1 MDHEN and CDR2 SYDVKM. Germline trimming cut 5 bases from V and 6 bases from J; bases unmatched to any gene: 7. For the CDR3, the DNA is TGTGCCAGCAGTACAGCGGGGGGGCCGGTCGAGCAGTACTTC. Translating gives CASSTAGGPVEQYF.

The gene calls are TRBV6-5 and TRBJ2-5; possibly TRBD2 for D (6 bases). Trimming left V 6 bases short and J 2 bases short, with 13 bases between. The CDR3 is made up of 14 amino acids. Germline V gene data show CDR1 as MNHEY and CDR2 as SVGAGI. The CDR3 protein is CASSLSGVQETQYF. The CDR3 nucleotides read TGTGCCAGCAGCTTATCGGGAGTACAAGAGACCCAGTACTTC.

This chain uses TRBV5-4 with TRBJ2-7; TRBD1 agrees at 7 bases. Germline CDR1 reads SGHNT; CDR2 reads YYREEE (reference sequence). The CDR3 loop spans 15 amino acids. J lost 0 bases, V lost 4 bases, and 7 bases had no gene match. The CDR3 protein is CASSPDRPSSYEQYF. In DNA, the CDR3 is TGTGCCAGCAGCCCGGACAGGCCAAGCTCCTACGAGCAGTACTTC.

This chain uses TRBV18 with TRBJ2-1; 8 bases align to TRBD2. Trimming took 0 bases from V and 0 from J; bases not matched to a gene: 4. The CDR3 sequence is 17 residues long. CDR1 KGHSH and CDR2 LQKENI come from the germline V gene. For the CDR3, the DNA is TGTGCCAGCTCACCACCGATCGGGGGGGGCTCCTACAATGAGCAGTTCTTC. As protein: CASSPPIGGGSYNEQFF.

The chain carries TRBV14 and TRBJ2-7; perhaps TRBD2 as D (6 bases). Per the germline V gene, CDR1 is SGHDN and CDR2 is FVKESK. The CDR3 is 13 residues long. V lost 2 bases, J lost 7 bases, and 12 bases lay in between. CDR3 amino acids: CASSQLEGREQYF. DNA for the CDR3: TGTGCCAGCAGCCAACTGGAGGGACGGGAGCAGTACTTC.

The chain employs TRBV12-5 and TRBJ2-7, with D possibly matching TRBD2 (6 bases). CDR3 length: 13 residues. Germline lookup yields CDR1 LGHNT and CDR2 FRNRAP. V shed 7 bases and J shed 9 bases, with 19 bases lying between them. CDR3 residues: CASAPQGEVRQYF. CDR3 bases: TGTGCTAGTGCCCCACAAGGGGAGGTAAGGCAGTACTTC.

The chain has TRBV4-1 and TRBJ1-3, with D uncertain. Germline V gene lookup returns CDR1 MGHRA and CDR2 YSYEKL. The V gene lost 1 base and the J gene lost 10 bases, with 14 bases spanning the gap. The CDR3 loop spans 14 amino acids. The CDR3 is CASSQGGLTQTIYF. The CDR3 DNA is TGCGCCAGCAGCCAAGGAGGACTGACGCAAACCATATATTTT.

The V call is TRBV3-1 (or the pseudogene TRBV3-2), the J call TRBJ2-3, with TRBD2 as a possible D gene (5 bases). Germline values: CDR1 LGHDT, CDR2 YNNKEL (reference sequence). The CDR3 runs to 15 residues. Between the trimmed V and J ends, which lost 2 bases and 0 bases, there was a span of 9 bases. For the CDR3, the DNA is TGTGCCAGCAGCCAATCGGGGATTAGCACAGATACGCAGTATTTT. This translates into CASSQSGISTDTQYF.

The CDR3 region has the DNA TGTGCCAGCAGTGAAGAGAAGTGGAGGGGATACGAGCAGTACTTC. Translated, it gives CASSEEKWRGYEQYF. V gene TRBV6-1 combines with J gene TRBJ2-7; D possibly corresponds to TRBD2 (6 bases). Deletions cut 1 base from V and 4 bases from J, with 14 bases between. CDR1 and CDR2 (germline): MNHNS, SASEGT. This CDR3 spans 15 amino acids.

The chain carries TRBV5-1 and TRBJ2-3; no definite D call. V was shortened by 4 bases and J by 1 base, with 4 bases between the two germline ends. This CDR3 is built from 12 residues. Germline CDR1 reads SGHRS; CDR2 reads YFSETQ. DNA of the CDR3: TGCGCCAGCAGCACTGGCACAGATACGCAGTATTTT. Encoded protein: CASSTGTDTQYF. The full variable domain, with the rest looked up from reference TRBV5-1 and TRBJ2-3, is KAGVTQTPRYLIKTRGQQVTLSCSPISGHRSVSWYQQTPGQGLQFLFEYFSETQRNKGNFPGRFSGRQFSNSRSEMNVSTLELGDSALYLCASSTGTDTQYFGPGTRLTVL.

The chain couples TRBV5-1 to TRBJ2-2; tentatively, D is TRBD1 (5 bases). V was clipped by 8 bases and J by 1 base, with 9 bases between them. CDR1 SGHRS and CDR2 YFSETQ come from the germline V gene. The CDR3 contains 13 residues. CDR3 coding DNA: TGCGCCAGTAAGACAGAGAACACCGGGGAGCTGTTTTTT. Translated, it gives CASKTENTGELFF.

The V and J genes are TRBV19 and TRBJ1-3, with D maybe TRBD1 (6 bases). Trimming stripped 8 bases from V and 4 bases from J, with 18 bases between. The CDR3 consists of 15 residues. Germline V gene data show CDR1 as LNHDA and CDR2 as SQIVND (reference sequence). The CDR3 DNA follows: TGTGCCAGTTCCAAAGCGTGGGGGCCGGGAAACACCATATATTTT. Encoded protein: CASSKAWGPGNTIYF.

V usage is TRBV5-6 and J usage is TRBJ1-6; 10 nucleotides line up with TRBD1. CDR3 length: 15 residues. Trimming took 4 bases from V and 9 from J; bases not matched to a gene: 7. Germline loops: CDR1 SGHDT, CDR2 YYEEEE. The CDR3 DNA is TGTGCCAGCAGCCGACCGGGACAGGGGAGTTCACCCCTCCACTTT. Protein sequence: CASSRPGQGSSPLHF.

The CDR3 is CASSLGGHYGYTF. CDR3 sequence (DNA): TGTGCCAGCAGCTTAGGGGGCCACTATGGCTACACCTTC. The chain combines TRBV7-9 with TRBJ1-2; tentative D call: TRBD1 (5 bases). CDR1 is SEHNR, CDR2 FQNEAQ, per germline (reference sequence). Between the trimmed V and J ends, which lost 1 base and 3 bases, there was a span of 6 bases. This CDR3 region has 13 residues. Using reference TRBV7-9 and TRBJ1-2 for the parts outside the CDR3, the full variable domain is DTGVSQNPRHKITKRGQNVTFRCDPISEHNRLYWYRQTLGQGPEFLTYFQNEAQLEKSRLLSDRFSAERPKGSFSTLEIQRTEQGDSAMYLCASSLGGHYGYTFGSGTRLTVV.

The chain is built from TRBV7-2 and TRBJ1-3; 7 nucleotides line up with TRBD1. The CDR3 covers 16 residues. The V and J ends lost 4 bases and 4 bases, in that order; junction bases with no gene match: 10. CDR1 SGHTA and CDR2 FQGNSA come from the germline V gene. CDR3 sequence (DNA): TGTGCCAGCAGCTCATCCTCTACAGGGGTAGGAAACACCATATATTTT. As protein: CASSSSSTGVGNTIYF.

The chain recombines TRBV19 with TRBJ1-1; D is unclear. The length of the CDR3 is 12 residues. The germline V gene has CDR1 LNHDA and CDR2 SQIVND (reference sequence). The V end lost 9 bases, the J end lost 1 base, and 9 bases lay between the germline ends. CDR3 amino acids: CASRGQNTEAFF. The CDR3 DNA sequence: TGTGCCAGCAGAGGCCAGAACACTGAAGCTTTCTTT.

This clone turned up a few times. The J gene is TRBJ1-6, the V gene TRBV6-1, with D unclear. This CDR3 contains 17 residues. Germline values: CDR1 MNHNS, CDR2 SASEGT. V was cut by 0 bases and J by 0 bases, with 9 bases left in between. The CDR3 region is CASSEAWRSSYNSPLHF. The CDR3 bases are TGTGCCAGCAGTGAAGCGTGGAGGAGCTCCTATAATTCACCCCTCCACTTT.